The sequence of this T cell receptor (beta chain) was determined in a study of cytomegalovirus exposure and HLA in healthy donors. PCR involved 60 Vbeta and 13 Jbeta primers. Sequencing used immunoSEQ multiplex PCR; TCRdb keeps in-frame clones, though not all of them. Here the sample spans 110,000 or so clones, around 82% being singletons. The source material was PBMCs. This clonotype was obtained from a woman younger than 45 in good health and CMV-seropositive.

The CDR3 loop reads CASSLATGNTGELFF. CDR3 sequence (DNA): TGTGCCAGCAGCTTAGCCACGGGGAACACCGGGGAGCTGTTTTTT. The chain has TRBV7-2 and TRBJ2-2, with D hard to call. Germline lookup yields CDR1 SGHTA and CDR2 FQGNSA. Trimming took off 0 bases at V and 1 base at J, with 6 bases between the two ends. The CDR3 totals 15 residues.